The sequence of this T cell receptor beta chain was determined in a study of control samples from healthy donors and cancer patients. This CDR3 is 15 amino acids long. Germline V gene sequence: CDR1 SGHTA, CDR2 FQGNSA. V was pared by 3 bases and J by 7 bases, with 4 bases of the junction left unmatched. TCRdb's table, derived via immunoSEQ multiplex PCR, lists solely in-frame clones and lacks some. This table holds a few hundred thousand clones, over 75% found once. The rearrangement joins TRBV7-2 to TRBJ1-4, with TRBD1 matching over 11 bases. Specimen: PBMCs. The source of this sequence is a man aged 40-49 years with head and neck cancer. The CDR3 spells CASSFPGQGVEKLFF. CDR3 DNA: TGTGCCAGCAGCTTCCCGGGACAGGGGGTTGAAAAACTGTTTTTT.